This TCR beta chain emerged from a study of blood T cell repertoires in COVID-19. Across the study: Acute and convalescent COVID-19 samples came from the United States, Italy and Spain. In each case, the material was cDNA or gDNA derived from T cells, B-cell-depleted T cells, or PBMCs.

Original processing notes: It was from reference gene primer amplification that nucleated cell counts were estimated. Assay: immunoSEQ multiplex PCR; the TCRdb copy retains only in-frame clones and omits some. V and J calls and clone size are given by that table; D and trimming were obtained from the DNA. The table includes hundreds of thousands of clones, approximately 88% detected once. Trimming took 5 bases from V and 0 from J; bases not matched to a gene: 6. CDR1 is KGHDR, CDR2 SFDVKD, per germline. This CDR3 is 18 amino acids long. Sequencing input: peripheral blood. The gene calls are TRBV24-1 and TRBJ2-1; 13 bases line up with TRBD2. The clonotype originates from a man aged 55-75 years who had recovered from COVID-19. DNA for the CDR3: TGTGCCACCAGTGGACTAGCGGGAGGACCTAACTCCTACAATGAGCAGTTCTTC. Translation: CATSGLAGGPNSYNEQFF.